These 10 T cell receptor beta chains were sequenced from one sample in a study of CD8+CD57+ T cells in acquired aplastic anemia. The template used for profiling TCR beta VDJ and CDR3 was genomic DNA. In TCRdb, the reads were re-called with MiXCR into one record per CDR3 protein. This sample has approximately 300,000 distinct CDR3 sequences, with roughly 61% found just once. The patients chosen for sequencing had shown expansion of CD8+CD57+ cells (detected by flow cytometry). Sequences were obtained from sorted CD4+, CD8+, or CD8+CD57+ T cells (not recorded which) from PBMCs. The receptors were gathered from a human donor with aplastic anemia.

This clonotype was detected ten times or more. V and J are TRBV3-1 and TRBJ2-3; maybe TRBD2 (5 bases). The CDR3 extends over 13 amino acids. Germline V gene sequence: CDR1 LGHDT, CDR2 YNNKEL (reference sequence). V dropped 3 bases and J dropped 1 base, with 5 bases sitting between them. The CDR3 region has the DNA TGTGCCAGCAGCCAGCGGGGCACAGATACGCAGTATTTT. This encodes CASSQRGTDTQYF.

CDR3 amino acids: CASSPSVSADSGANVLTF. CDR3 sequence (DNA): TGCGCCAGCAGCCCGTCGGTGAGTGCTGACTCTGGGGCCAACGTCCTGACTTTC. The chain uses TRBV5-1 and TRBJ2-6; D is ambiguous. V gave up 4 bases and J gave up 0 bases, with 17 bases separating them. CDR1 is SGHRS, CDR2 YFSETQ, per germline. This CDR3 is built from 18 residues.

This clonotype was detected a few times. The rearrangement links TRBV7-8 to TRBJ2-7; TRBD2 matches at 9 bases. V shed 3 bases, J shed 2 bases, and the junction held 5 bases outside the gene matches. The CDR3 runs 15 residues. Per the germline V gene, CDR1 is SGHVS and CDR2 is FQNEAQ. CDR3 nucleotides: TGTGCCAGCAGCTTGGAGCGGGGGGCCCCCTACGAGCAGTACTTC. It yields the protein CASSLERGAPYEQYF. Variable domain in full (rest from reference TRBV7-8 and TRBJ2-7): GAGVSQSPRYKVAKRGQDVALRCDPISGHVSLFWYQQALGQGPEFLTYFQNEAQLDKSGLPSDRFFAERPEGSVSTLKIQRTQQEDSAVYLCASSLERGAPYEQYFGPGTRLTVT.

The gene calls are TRBV20-1 and TRBJ2-7; 10 positions agree with TRBD2. This CDR3 has 14 residues. J lost 6 bases, V lost 5 bases, and 10 bases had no gene match. CDR1 and CDR2 (germline): DFQATT, SNEGSKA (reference sequence). As DNA, the CDR3 is TGCAGTGCTTCTAGCGGGGGAGGGGAGCGCGAGCAGTACTTC. Translation: CSASSGGGEREQYF.

In this sample, this clonotype turned up a few times. The chain employs TRBV10-3 and TRBJ1-1; weak D call: TRBD1 (6 bases). Trimming cost V 5 bases and J 2 bases, with 9 bases left between them. The CDR3 totals 13 residues. CDR1 is ENHRY and CDR2 is SYGVKD in the germline V gene. CDR3 sequence reads: CAISKGGNTEAFF. The CDR3 DNA reads TGTGCCATCAGTAAGGGGGGTAACACTGAAGCTTTCTTT.

The chain is built from TRBV20-1 and TRBJ2-1, with D perhaps TRBD1 or TRBD2 (5 bases each). The CDR3 loop spans 16 amino acids. Germline V gives CDR1 DFQATT, CDR2 SNEGSKA (reference sequence). Trimming left V 6 bases short and J 7 bases short, with 25 bases between. CDR3 region: CSAINWGSIVMNEQFF. The DNA of the CDR3 is TGCAGTGCAATAAACTGGGGGAGCATAGTCATGAATGAGCAGTTCTTC.

This clonotype has at least ten counts. The V and J genes are TRBV7-2 and TRBJ2-1; D ambiguous. Trimming stripped 0 bases from V and 8 bases from J, with 8 bases between. CDR1 and CDR2 (germline): SGHTA, FQGNSA. The CDR3 is 13 amino acids. The CDR3 nucleotides read TGTGCCAGCAGCTTAGCGGGTAGAGATGAGCAGTTCTTC. It codes for CASSLAGRDEQFF.

DNA for the CDR3: TGTGCCACCAGCTCAGGACTAGCGGGCAACAATGAGCAGTTCTTC. Amino acids: CATSSGLAGNNEQFF. The V and J genes are TRBV15 and TRBJ2-1, with TRBD2 matching 11 bases. Germline V gene sequence: CDR1 LNHNV, CDR2 YYDKDF (reference sequence). V lost 5 bases to trimming and J lost 5 bases; unmatched junction nucleotides: 5. The CDR3 has 15 residues.

In this sample, this clonotype turned up many times. The V gene is TRBV19, the J gene TRBJ1-1, with 7 bases aligning to TRBD1. With 6 bases clipped from V and 4 bases from J, the junction kept 8 bases outside the gene matches. Germline V gene lookup returns CDR1 LNHDA and CDR2 SQIVND (reference sequence). The CDR3 is 14 residues long. The CDR3 reads CASRGRGLGTEAFF. DNA of the CDR3: TGTGCCAGTAGGGGAAGGGGGCTTGGCACTGAAGCTTTCTTT.

As to this clonotype: With a much larger clone just one base away, this may be a read error. The CDR3 nucleotides are TGTACCAGCAGTGTCCGGGACAGACCACCTAATGAGCAGTTCTTC. Its protein is CTSSVRDRPPNEQFF. The chain is built from TRBV6-1 and TRBJ2-1; 7 positions match TRBD1. This CDR3 has 15 amino acids. The V gene's germline CDR1 is MNHNS and CDR2 SASEGT.